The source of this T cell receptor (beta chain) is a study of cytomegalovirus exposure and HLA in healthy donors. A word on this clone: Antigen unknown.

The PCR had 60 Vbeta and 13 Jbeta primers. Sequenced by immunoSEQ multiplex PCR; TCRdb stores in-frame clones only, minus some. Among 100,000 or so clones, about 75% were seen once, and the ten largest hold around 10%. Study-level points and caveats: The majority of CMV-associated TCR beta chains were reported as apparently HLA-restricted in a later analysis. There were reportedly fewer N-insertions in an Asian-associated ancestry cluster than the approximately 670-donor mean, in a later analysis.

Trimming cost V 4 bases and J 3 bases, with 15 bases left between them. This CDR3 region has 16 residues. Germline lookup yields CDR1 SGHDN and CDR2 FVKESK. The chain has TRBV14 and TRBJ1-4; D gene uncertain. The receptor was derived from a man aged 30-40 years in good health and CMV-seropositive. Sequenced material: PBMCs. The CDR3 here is CASSPQSGEANEKLFF. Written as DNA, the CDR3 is TGTGCCAGCAGCCCCCAAAGCGGGGAAGCTAATGAAAAACTGTTTTTT.